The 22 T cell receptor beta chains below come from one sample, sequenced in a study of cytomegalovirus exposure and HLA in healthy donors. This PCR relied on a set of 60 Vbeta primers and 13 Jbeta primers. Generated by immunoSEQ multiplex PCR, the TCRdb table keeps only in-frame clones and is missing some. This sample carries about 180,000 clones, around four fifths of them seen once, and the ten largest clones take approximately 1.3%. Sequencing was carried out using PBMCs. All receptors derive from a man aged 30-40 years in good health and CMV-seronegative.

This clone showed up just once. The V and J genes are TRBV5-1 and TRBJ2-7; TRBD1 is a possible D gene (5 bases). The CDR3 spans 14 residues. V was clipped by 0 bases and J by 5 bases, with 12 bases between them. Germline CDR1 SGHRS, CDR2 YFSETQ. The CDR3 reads CASSLVPGSDEQYF. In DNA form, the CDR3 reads TGCGCCAGCAGCTTGGTCCCAGGGTCGGACGAGCAGTACTTC.

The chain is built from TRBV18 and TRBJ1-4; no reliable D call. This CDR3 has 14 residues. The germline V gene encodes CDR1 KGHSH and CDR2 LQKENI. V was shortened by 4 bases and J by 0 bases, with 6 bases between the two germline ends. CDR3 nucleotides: TGTGCCAGCTCACGAGTTGCAACTAATGAAAAACTGTTTTTT. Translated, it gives CASSRVATNEKLFF.

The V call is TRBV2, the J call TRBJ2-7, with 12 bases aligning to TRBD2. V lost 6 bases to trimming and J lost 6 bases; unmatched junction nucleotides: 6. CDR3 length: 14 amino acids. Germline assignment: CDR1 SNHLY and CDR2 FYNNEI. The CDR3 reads CASRPRTSGTEQYF. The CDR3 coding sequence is TGTGCCAGCAGACCCAGGACTAGCGGGACCGAGCAGTACTTC.

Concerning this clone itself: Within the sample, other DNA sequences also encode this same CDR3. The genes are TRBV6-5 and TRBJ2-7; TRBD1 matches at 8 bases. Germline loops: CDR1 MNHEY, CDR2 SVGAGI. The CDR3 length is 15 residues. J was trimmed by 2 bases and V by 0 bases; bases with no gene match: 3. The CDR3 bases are TGTGCCAGCAGTTACTCACGGACAGGGCCCTACGAGCAGTACTTC. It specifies CASSYSRTGPYEQYF.

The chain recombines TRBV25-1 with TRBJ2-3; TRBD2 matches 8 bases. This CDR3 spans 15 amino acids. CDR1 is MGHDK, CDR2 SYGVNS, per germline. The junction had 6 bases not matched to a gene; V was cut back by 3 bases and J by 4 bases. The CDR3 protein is CASSEARGVADTQYF. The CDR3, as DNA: TGTGCCAGCAGTGAGGCGCGGGGGGTAGCAGATACGCAGTATTTT.

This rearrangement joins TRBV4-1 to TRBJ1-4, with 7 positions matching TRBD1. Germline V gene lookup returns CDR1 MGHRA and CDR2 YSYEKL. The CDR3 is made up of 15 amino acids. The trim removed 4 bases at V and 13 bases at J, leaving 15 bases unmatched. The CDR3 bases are TGCGCCAGCAGCCTAATATACGGGACAGCCGGAAGACTGTTTTTT. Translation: CASSLIYGTAGRLFF.

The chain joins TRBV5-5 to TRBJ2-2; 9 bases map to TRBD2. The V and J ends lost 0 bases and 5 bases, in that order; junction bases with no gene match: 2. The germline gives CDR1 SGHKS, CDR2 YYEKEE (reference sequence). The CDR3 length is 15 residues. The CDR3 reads CASSLGGLATGELFF. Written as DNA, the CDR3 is TGTGCCAGCAGCTTGGGGGGACTAGCTACCGGGGAGCTGTTTTTT.

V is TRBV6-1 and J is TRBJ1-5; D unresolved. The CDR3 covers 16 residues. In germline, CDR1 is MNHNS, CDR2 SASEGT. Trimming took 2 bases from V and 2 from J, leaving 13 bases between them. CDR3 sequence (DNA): TGTGCCAGCAGTGAACCCCCGGGGAAGGGCAATCAGCCCCAGCATTTT. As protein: CASSEPPGKGNQPQHF.

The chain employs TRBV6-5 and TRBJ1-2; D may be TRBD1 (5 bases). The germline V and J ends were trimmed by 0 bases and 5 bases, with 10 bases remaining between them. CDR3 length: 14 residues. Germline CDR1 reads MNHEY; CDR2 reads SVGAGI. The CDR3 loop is CASSYSTGGYGYTF. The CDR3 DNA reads TGTGCCAGCAGTTACTCGACGGGGGGGTATGGCTACACCTTC.

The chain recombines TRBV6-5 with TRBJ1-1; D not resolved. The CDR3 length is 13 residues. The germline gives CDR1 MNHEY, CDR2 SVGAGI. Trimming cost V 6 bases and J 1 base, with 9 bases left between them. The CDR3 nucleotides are TGTGCCAGCAGGGGCCGACAGAACACTGAAGCTTTCTTT. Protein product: CASRGRQNTEAFF.

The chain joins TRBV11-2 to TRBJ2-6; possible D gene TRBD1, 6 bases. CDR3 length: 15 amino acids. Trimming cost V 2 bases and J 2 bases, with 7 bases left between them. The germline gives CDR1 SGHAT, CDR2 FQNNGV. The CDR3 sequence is CASSLTGTGANVLTF. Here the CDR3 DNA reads TGTGCCAGCAGCTTAACAGGGACTGGGGCCAACGTCCTGACTTTC.

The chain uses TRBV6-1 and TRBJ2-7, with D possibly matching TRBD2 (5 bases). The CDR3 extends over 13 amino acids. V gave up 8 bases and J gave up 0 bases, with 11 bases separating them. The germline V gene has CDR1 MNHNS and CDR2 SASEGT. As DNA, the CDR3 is TGTGCCAGCGGAGGACTTAGCTCCTACGAGCAGTACTTC. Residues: CASGGLSSYEQYF.

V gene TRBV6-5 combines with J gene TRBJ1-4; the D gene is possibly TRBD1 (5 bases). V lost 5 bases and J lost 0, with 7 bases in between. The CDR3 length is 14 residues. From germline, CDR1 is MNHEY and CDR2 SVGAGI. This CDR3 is CASSPTATNEKLFF. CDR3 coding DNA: TGTGCCAGCAGTCCGACAGCAACTAATGAAAAACTGTTTTTT.

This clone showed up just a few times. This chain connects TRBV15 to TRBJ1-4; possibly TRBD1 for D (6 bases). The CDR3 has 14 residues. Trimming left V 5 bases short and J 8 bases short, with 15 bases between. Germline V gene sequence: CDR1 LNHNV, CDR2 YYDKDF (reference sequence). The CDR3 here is CATSQRGGWEKLFF. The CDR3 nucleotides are TGTGCCACCAGCCAACGAGGGGGTTGGGAAAAACTGTTTTTT.

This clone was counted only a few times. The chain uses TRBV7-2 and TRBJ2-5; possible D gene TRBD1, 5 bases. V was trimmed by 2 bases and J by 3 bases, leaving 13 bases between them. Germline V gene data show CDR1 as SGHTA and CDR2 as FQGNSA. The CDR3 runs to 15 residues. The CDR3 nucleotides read TGTGCCAGCAGCTTACATCTGACAGCCAAAGAGACCCAGTACTTC. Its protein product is CASSLHLTAKETQYF.

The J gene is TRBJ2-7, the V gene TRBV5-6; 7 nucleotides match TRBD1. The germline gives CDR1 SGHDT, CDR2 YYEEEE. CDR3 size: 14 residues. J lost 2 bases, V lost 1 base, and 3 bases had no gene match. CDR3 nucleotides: TGTGCCAGCAGCTTGTGGCAGGGGGCCTACGAGCAGTACTTC. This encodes CASSLWQGAYEQYF.

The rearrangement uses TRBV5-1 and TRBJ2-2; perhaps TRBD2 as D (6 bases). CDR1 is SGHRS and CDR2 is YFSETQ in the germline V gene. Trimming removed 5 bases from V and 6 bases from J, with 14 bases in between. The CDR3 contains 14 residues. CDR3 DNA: TGCGCCAGCAGGCGCGGGACGGACGCCGGGGAGCTGTTTTTT. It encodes CASRRGTDAGELFF.

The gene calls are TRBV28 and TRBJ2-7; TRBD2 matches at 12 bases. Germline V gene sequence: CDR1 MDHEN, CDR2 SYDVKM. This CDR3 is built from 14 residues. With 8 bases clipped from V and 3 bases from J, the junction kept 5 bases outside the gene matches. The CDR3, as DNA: TGTGCCAGCCGGACTAGCGGGAACAACTACGAGCAGTACTTC. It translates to CASRTSGNNYEQYF.

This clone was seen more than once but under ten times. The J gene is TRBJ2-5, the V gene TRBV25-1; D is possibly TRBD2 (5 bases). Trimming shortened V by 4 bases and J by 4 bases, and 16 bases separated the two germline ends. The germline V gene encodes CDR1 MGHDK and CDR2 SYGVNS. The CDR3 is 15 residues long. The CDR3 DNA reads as TGTGCCAGCAGTGTCCAGTCGGGGTCTGGAGAGACCCAGTACTTC. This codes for CASSVQSGSGETQYF.

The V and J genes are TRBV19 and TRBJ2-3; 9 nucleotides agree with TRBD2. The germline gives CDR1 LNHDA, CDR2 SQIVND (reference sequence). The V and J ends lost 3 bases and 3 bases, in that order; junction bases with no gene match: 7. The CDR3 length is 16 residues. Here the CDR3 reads CASSIGGGAVTDTQYF. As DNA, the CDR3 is TGTGCCAGTAGTATTGGCGGGGGGGCCGTGACAGATACGCAGTATTTT.

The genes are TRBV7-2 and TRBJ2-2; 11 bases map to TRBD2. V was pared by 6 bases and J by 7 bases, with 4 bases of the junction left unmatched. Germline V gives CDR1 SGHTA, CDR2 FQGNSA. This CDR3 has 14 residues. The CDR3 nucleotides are TGTGCCAGCAGTTTGACTAGCGGGATCGGGGAGCTGTTTTTT. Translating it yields CASSLTSGIGELFF.

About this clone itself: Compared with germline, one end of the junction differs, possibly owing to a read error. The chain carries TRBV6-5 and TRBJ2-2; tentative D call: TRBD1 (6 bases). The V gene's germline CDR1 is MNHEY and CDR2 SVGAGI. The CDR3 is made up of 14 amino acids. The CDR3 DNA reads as TGTACCAGCAGTTCATACAGGGTAACCGGGGAGCTGTTTTTT. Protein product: CTSSSYRVTGELFF.